This T cell receptor (beta chain) appears in the sequencing data of a study of CD8 T cells in Susac syndrome. Points from the study as a whole: As the study acknowledged, the number of individuals in its TCR sequencing and HLA analysis was relatively small.

A note on this clonotype: What it binds is unknown.

The CDR3 contains 15 residues. V shed 7 bases and J shed 0 bases, with 15 bases lying between them. CDR1 and CDR2 from the germline V gene are SGHRS and YFSETQ. Random hexamers were used to reverse transcribe 0.5 to 1 ug of RNA. An immunoSEQ multiplex PCR generated amplified TCR beta CDR3 products spanning 54 Vbeta and 13 Jbeta. TCRdb re-analysed the immunoSEQ multiplex PCR reads in MiXCR, keeping a single row per CDR3 protein. The sample has about 250,000 distinct CDR3 sequences, 80% to 95% seen once. The multiple sclerosis controls were treatment-naive patients, and their relapsing-remitting disease was stable or active. Isolation of CD8+ and CD4+ T cells was performed negatively, whereas enrichment of TEMRA cells was done by FACS.

The chain recombines TRBV5-1 with TRBJ2-3; a possible D gene is TRBD1 (6 bases). The sequence was collected from a human donor with multiple sclerosis. Sequencing was carried out using CD4+ T cells from PBMCs. CDR3 amino acids: CASAPPGASTDTQYF. The CDR3 bases are TGCGCCAGCGCCCCCCCAGGGGCCAGCACAGATACGCAGTATTTT.